This T cell receptor beta chain emerged from a study of shared clonotypes between healthy human individuals. Study-level information: In total, the donors were a couple of women and a few men aged 18 to 49. Each donor's CD8 memory used one plate, CD8 naive two, each CD4 subset three. Study-level results: Large sequencing depth failed to make sorted-subset sequencing complete, rarefaction showed.

Of note for this clone: The antigen remains unidentified.

Naive CD8 cells lacked CD45RO and underwent positive selection for CCR7, leaving out terminally differentiated effector memory CD45RA+ cells. Healthy HIV-negative adults without recent acute infections or vaccinations served as donors. The table came from immunoSEQ multiplex PCR; TCRdb's copy has only in-frame clones and leaves some out. This table has about 2.1 million clones, 93% appearing once. Input material: naive CD8+ T cells from PBMCs. The receptor was isolated from a man between 18 and 29 years old in good health. Some clones in this sample may be carry-over from other donors' samples.

CDR3 protein: CASSSTGWNTGELFF. The CDR3, as DNA: TGTGCCAGCAGCTCTACAGGGTGGAACACCGGGGAGCTGTTTTTT. V usage is TRBV7-3 and J usage is TRBJ2-2; D perhaps matches TRBD1 (6 bases). Looked up from germline, CDR1 is SGHTA and CDR2 is FQGTGA. Trimming cost V 4 bases and J 1 base, with 10 bases left between them. CDR3 length: 15 amino acids.